One sample yielded the 25 T cell receptor beta chains listed below, sequenced in a study of human T cells and chemical hapten exposure. Time point of the sample: pre-sensitization, week 0. Treatment reported: therapeutic diphenylcyclopropenone sensitization with weekly scalp DPC. MiXCR, run by TCRdb on the RACE reads, gives a single entry per CDR3 protein. Here the sample spans 65,000 to 90,000 distinct CDR3 sequences, around 15% being singletons. The material sequenced was whole blood, taken in connection with sensitization to the hapten diphenylcyclopropenone (DPC). The receptor source for this set is a woman in her forties or fifties with alopecia areata. Some clones in this sample may be carry-over from other donors' samples.

This clonotype appeared many times. This chain uses TRBV29-1 with TRBJ2-1; 9 positions match TRBD2. V dropped 6 bases and J dropped 7; count of bases not matched to a gene: 10. Per germline, CDR1 SQVTM and CDR2 ANQGSEA. The CDR3 extends over 14 amino acids. This CDR3 reads CSVGTSLSGNEQFF. The CDR3 bases are TGCAGCGTGGGGACTAGCCTCAGCGGAAATGAGCAGTTCTTC.

V and J are TRBV24-1 and TRBJ1-2; no clear D. The V gene lost 4 bases and the J gene lost 4 bases, with 9 bases spanning the gap. CDR1 and CDR2 from the germline V gene are KGHDR and SFDVKD. The CDR3 contains 13 residues. CDR3 nucleotides: TGTGCCACCAGTGACCAGGTTTTCTATGGCTACACCTTC. It translates to CATSDQVFYGYTF.

A few counts support this clonotype. The J gene is TRBJ2-3, the V gene TRBV18; perhaps D is TRBD1 or TRBD2 (5 bases each). Trimming took off 0 bases at V and 2 bases at J, with 9 bases between the two ends. CDR3 size: 15 residues. Germline CDR1 and CDR2: KGHSH and LQKENI. CDR3 sequence reads: CASSPPLGDTDTQYF. The CDR3, as DNA: TGTGCCAGCTCACCACCTTTGGGGGACACAGATACGCAGTATTTT.

This clonotype was counted a few times. The V call is TRBV27, the J call TRBJ2-7; D might be TRBD1 (6 bases). The ends were cut back, 6 bases at V and 3 bases at J, with 18 bases in the middle. Germline V gene lookup returns CDR1 MNHEY and CDR2 SMNVEV (reference sequence). CDR3 size: 15 residues. DNA of the CDR3: TGTGCCAGCAGAAGACACAGGGAATGGGTCTACGAGCAGTACTTC. Translating gives CASRRHREWVYEQYF.

The chain uses TRBV28 and TRBJ1-2; unclear D gene. Per the germline V gene, CDR1 is MDHEN and CDR2 is SYDVKM. The V end was cut by 3 bases, the J end by 8 bases, with 13 bases between. CDR3 length equals 13 residues. This chain's CDR3 is CASSFLYYGGYTF. The DNA of the CDR3 is TGTGCCAGCAGTTTTCTATACTATGGGGGCTACACCTTC.

This clonotype was found a few times. The rearrangement uses TRBV28 and TRBJ2-4, with D possibly being TRBD2 (5 bases). The CDR3 is made up of 15 amino acids. CDR1 and CDR2 (germline): MDHEN, SYDVKM. Deletions cut 6 bases from V and 0 bases from J, with 12 bases between. CDR3 sequence reads: CASRGPGLAKNIQYF. CDR3 nucleotide sequence: TGTGCCAGCAGAGGACCGGGATTAGCCAAAAACATTCAGTACTTC.

In this sample, this clonotype turned up many times. The rearrangement uses TRBV7-9 and TRBJ2-1, with D unclear. CDR3 length: 15 residues. V shed 5 bases and J shed 0 bases, with 11 bases lying between them. Germline V CDR1 and CDR2: SEHNR, FQNEAQ (reference sequence). The CDR3 here is CASSQSESSYNEQFF. In DNA, the CDR3 is TGTGCCAGCAGCCAGAGCGAGAGCTCCTACAATGAGCAGTTCTTC.

About this clonotype: Given the absence of the conserved phenylalanine or tryptophan at the CDR3 end, a read error is likely. This rearrangement joins TRBV6-2 or TRBV6-3 to TRBJ1-5; D ambiguous. The CDR3 is made up of 15 amino acids. The germline gives CDR1 MNHEY, CDR2 SVGEGT. The V end lost 1 base, the J end lost 5 bases, and 12 bases lay between the germline ends. The DNA for the CDR3 is TGTGCCAGCAGTTACTTGAGTTTTGGGGATCAGCCCCAGCATTAT. Its protein is CASSYLSFGDQPQHY.

This clonotype was seen a few times. This chain joins TRBV7-6 and TRBJ2-1; TRBD1 is a possible D gene (6 bases). Trimming cost V 1 base and J 9 bases, with 10 bases left between them. The germline V gene encodes CDR1 SGHVS and CDR2 FNYEAQ. The CDR3 covers 13 residues. The CDR3 DNA reads TGTGCCAGCAGCTTAGTCGCACAGGGTGAGCAGTTCTTC. Translated, it gives CASSLVAQGEQFF.

In its sample, this clonotype was seen many times. CDR3 sequence (DNA): TGTGCCAGCAGTGGAAGCCTAGCGACCGGGGAGCTGTTTTTT. Translation gives CASSGSLATGELFF. The V call is TRBV6-4, the J call TRBJ2-2, with a possible D match to TRBD2 (6 bases). V was clipped by 4 bases and J by 5 bases, with 11 bases between them. Germline loops: CDR1 MRHNA, CDR2 SNTAGT. This CDR3 is built from 14 residues.

This clonotype appeared many times. This sequence joins TRBV11-3 and TRBJ2-7, with D perhaps TRBD2 (5 bases). From germline, CDR1 is SGHNT and CDR2 YENEEA. V lost 8 bases and J 5 bases, leaving 10 bases between the germline ends. The CDR3 length is 11 residues. The CDR3, as DNA: TGTGCCAGCGCGGCGGGCGACGAGCAGTACTTC. This translates into CASAAGDEQYF. Full variable domain (rest looked up from reference TRBV11-3 and TRBJ2-7): EAGVVQSPRYKIIEKKQPVAFWCNPISGHNTLYWYLQNLGQGPELLIRYENEEAVDDSQLPKDRFSAERLKGVDSTLKIQPAELGDSAVYLCASAAGDEQYFGPGTRLTVT.

In this sample, this clonotype turned up a few times. The chain is built from TRBV20-1 and TRBJ1-4, with D hard to call. The CDR3 extends over 14 amino acids. In germline, CDR1 is DFQATT, CDR2 SNEGSKA (reference sequence). V lost 6 bases, J lost 5 bases, and 16 bases lay in between. This CDR3 reads CSATAGQRNEKLFF. The DNA for the CDR3 is TGCAGTGCCACCGCGGGCCAACGAAATGAAAAACTGTTTTTT.

The chain has TRBV11-3 and TRBJ2-7; unclear D gene. The ends were cut back, 0 bases at V and 12 bases at J, with 15 bases in the middle. The CDR3 extends over 13 amino acids. Germline CDR1 is SGHNT and CDR2 is YENEEA. In nucleotides, the CDR3 is TGTGCCAGCAGCTTAGATAGGTGGGGTAAGCTGTACTTC. Its protein is CASSLDRWGKLYF.

This chain uses TRBV9 with TRBJ2-1, with 8 bases identical to TRBD2. The CDR3 runs 14 residues. Germline V gene lookup returns CDR1 SGDLS and CDR2 YYNGEE. The trim removed 0 bases at V and 6 bases at J, leaving 2 bases unmatched. CDR3: CASSVAGGVNEQFF. The CDR3 DNA follows: TGTGCCAGCAGCGTAGCGGGAGGGGTCAATGAGCAGTTCTTC.

Only a few counts were recorded for this clonotype. This chain joins TRBV6-5 and TRBJ2-5; 7 nucleotides line up with TRBD2. The CDR3 covers 14 residues. The germline CDR1 and CDR2 sequences are MNHEY and SVGAGI. The trim removed 2 bases at V and 6 bases at J, leaving 6 bases unmatched. CDR3 nucleotides: TGTGCCAGCAGTTACGGGGGGGAGAAGAAGACCCAGTACTTC. Its translation: CASSYGGEKKTQYF.

This clonotype was counted ten times or more. The rearrangement links TRBV7-6 to TRBJ1-1; D gene unclear. Per the germline V gene, CDR1 is SGHVS and CDR2 is FNYEAQ. Trimming took 1 base from V and 1 from J, leaving 13 bases between them. The CDR3 covers 16 residues. The CDR3 nucleotides are TGTGCCAGCAGCTTAGGACTACCTGAACAGAACACTGAAGCTTTCTTT. Translating it yields CASSLGLPEQNTEAFF.

This clonotype turned up a few times. The gene calls are TRBV7-8 and TRBJ2-1; D is unclear. V was shortened by 2 bases and J by 0 bases, with 14 bases between the two germline ends. The CDR3 has 17 amino acids. The germline V gene encodes CDR1 SGHVS and CDR2 FQNEAQ. The CDR3: CASSLIPTARSYNEQFF. Written as DNA, the CDR3 is TGTGCCAGCAGCTTAATTCCGACCGCTCGCTCCTACAATGAGCAGTTCTTC.

This clonotype has more than one count but fewer than ten. The rearrangement uses TRBV3-1 and TRBJ1-1, with D hard to call. The CDR3 extends over 11 amino acids. V dropped 2 bases and J dropped 6 bases, with 4 bases sitting between them. In germline, CDR1 is LGHDT, CDR2 YNNKEL (reference sequence). CDR3 nucleotides: TGTGCCAGCAGCCAAAGGTCTGAAGCTTTCTTT. It codes for CASSQRSEAFF.

The table lists this clonotype with a few counts. The V and J genes are TRBV20-1 and TRBJ1-2, with TRBD1 matching 11 bases. CDR3 length equals 15 residues. V lost 6 bases to trimming and J lost 0 bases; unmatched junction nucleotides: 6. Germline CDR1 DFQATT, CDR2 SNEGSKA (reference sequence). The CDR3 here is CSAGGTGGSNYGYTF. In DNA form, the CDR3 reads TGCAGTGCCGGAGGGACAGGGGGATCTAACTATGGCTACACCTTC.

This clonotype occurred many times. The chain links TRBV6-1 to TRBJ1-4, with TRBD1 matching 7 bases. In germline, CDR1 is MNHNS, CDR2 SASEGT. J was trimmed by 11 bases and V by 9 bases; bases with no gene match: 12. The CDR3 loop spans 13 amino acids. The CDR3: CASGRQGGEKLFF. DNA for the CDR3: TGTGCCAGTGGACGGCAGGGGGGGGAGAAACTGTTTTTT.

V usage is TRBV9 and J usage is TRBJ2-3; TRBD2 aligns across 7 bases. This CDR3 spans 18 amino acids. With 0 bases clipped from V and 1 base from J, the junction kept 11 bases outside the gene matches. Germline CDR1 is SGDLS and CDR2 is YYNGEE. CDR3 protein: CASSVATSSGGGTDTQYF. The CDR3 DNA sequence: TGTGCCAGCAGCGTAGCTACGTCTAGCGGAGGGGGCACAGATACGCAGTATTTT.

V usage is TRBV24-1 and J usage is TRBJ2-3; D unclear. Trimming cost V 4 bases and J 2 bases, with 6 bases left between them. Germline V gene data show CDR1 as KGHDR and CDR2 as SFDVKD. This CDR3 is built from 13 residues. The CDR3 region is CATSDGYTDTQYF. For the CDR3, the DNA is TGTGCCACCAGTGACGGATACACAGATACGCAGTATTTT.

The gene calls are TRBV12-3 or TRBV12-4 and TRBJ2-7; TRBD2 is a possible D gene (5 bases). Trimming removed 5 bases at V and 4 bases at J, with 9 bases between. The length of the CDR3 is 12 residues. The CDR3 sequence is CASSIGLYEQYF. Written as DNA, the CDR3 is TGTGCCAGCAGTATCGGACTGTACGAGCAGTACTTC.

This clonotype was observed a few times. The chain is built from TRBV5-1 and TRBJ1-1; D is possibly TRBD1 (6 bases). Germline V gives CDR1 SGHRS, CDR2 YFSETQ. Trimming took 4 bases from V and 11 from J, leaving 30 bases between them. The CDR3 contains 17 residues. DNA for the CDR3: TGCGCCAGCAGCAAGGACAGTTCCCGTCGCGGACCTACCGGGGCTTTCTTT. It yields the protein CASSKDSSRRGPTGAFF.

This chain links TRBV7-6 with TRBJ1-3; D is possibly TRBD1 (6 bases). The length of the CDR3 is 15 residues. V gave up 2 bases and J gave up 0 bases, with 8 bases separating them. The germline V gene encodes CDR1 SGHVS and CDR2 FNYEAQ. CDR3 in DNA: TGTGCCAGCAGCTTAACAGGGAGCTCTGGAAACACCATATATTTT. This gives the protein CASSLTGSSGNTIYF.